These 17 T cell receptor beta chains came from one sample sequenced in a study of blood T cell repertoires in COVID-19 (dated by TCRdb to 2018 to 2020). Library creation used the immunoSEQ multiplex PCR assay. This is the immuneACCESS table as TCRdb keeps it, with only in-frame sequences that have V and J called. A part of the clones is gone; compared with another copy, unresolved V genes explain less than half, and the rest is unexplained. This sample gives about 120,000 clones in total; about four fifths of them show up just once. 2.3% of the sample is in the top ten clones. The sequenced sample consisted of peripheral blood. The receptor set was obtained from an older man with acute or convalescent COVID-19.

The CDR3 sequence: CASSGPGVPPLHF. CDR3 DNA: TGTGCCAGCAGCGGGCCAGGGGTTCCACCCCTCCACTTT. This chain links TRBV9 with TRBJ1-6, with a tentative D call TRBD1 (6 bases). V lost 3 bases and J lost 11, with 12 bases in between. The CDR3 loop spans 13 amino acids. The germline V gene has CDR1 SGDLS and CDR2 YYNGEE.

The chain links TRBV13 to TRBJ1-2; 9 nucleotides agree with TRBD1. CDR1 is PRHDT, CDR2 FYEKMQ, per germline (reference sequence). The ends lost 4 bases at V and 2 bases at J; junction bases unmatched: 11. This CDR3 is built from 17 residues. The CDR3 DNA reads TGTGCCAGCAGCTCCCCGACCGGGACAGGGCGCAACTATGGCTACACCTTC. Protein: CASSSPTGTGRNYGYTF.

The sample holds a few counts of this clone. V usage is TRBV12-5 and J usage is TRBJ2-3, with TRBD1 matching over 8 bases. Germline V lookup: CDR1 LGHNT, CDR2 FRNRAP. The CDR3 has 12 amino acids. J gave up 9 bases and V 1 base, and 0 bases lay outside the gene matches. The CDR3 DNA follows: TGTGCTAGTGGTTTGGGGACAGGGACGCAGTATTTT. It specifies CASGLGTGTQYF.

This chain connects TRBV7-2 to TRBJ2-7, with 8 bases that match TRBD2. Germline-derived CDR1 and CDR2 are SGHTA and FQGNSA. This CDR3 comprises 15 residues. J gave up 0 bases and V 2 bases, and 3 bases lay outside the gene matches. The CDR3 nucleotides are TGTGCCAGCAGCTTACAGCGGGGGAGCTCCTACGAGCAGTACTTC. This encodes CASSLQRGSSYEQYF.

The chain combines TRBV7-3 with TRBJ2-1, with D possibly being TRBD1 (5 bases). Trimming took off 5 bases at V and 4 bases at J, with 15 bases between the two ends. CDR3 length: 15 amino acids. The V gene's germline CDR1 is SGHTA and CDR2 FQGTGA. DNA for the CDR3: TGTGCCAGCAGCCTAGGACACCCTGGGTACAATGAGCAGTTCTTC. Protein sequence: CASSLGHPGYNEQFF.

The chain couples TRBV18 to TRBJ1-2; D ambiguous. The V gene's germline CDR1 is KGHSH and CDR2 LQKENI. Trimming stripped 6 bases from V and 4 bases from J, with 15 bases between. The CDR3 has 14 amino acids. In DNA form, the CDR3 reads TGTGCCAGCTCCGTTGGGATGGGAGCCTATGGCTACACCTTC. Protein: CASSVGMGAYGYTF.

The chain has TRBV5-1 and TRBJ2-2; D unclear. CDR1 SGHRS and CDR2 YFSETQ come from the germline V gene. The CDR3 runs to 15 residues. The germline V and J ends were trimmed by 5 bases and 5 bases, with 16 bases remaining between them. CDR3 region: CASSTTSLITGELFF. The CDR3 DNA follows: TGCGCCAGCAGTACAACCAGTTTGATAACCGGGGAGCTGTTTTTT.

The CDR3: CASPPESGGALNLEQYF. In DNA, the CDR3 is TGTGCCAGCCCCCCTGAAAGCGGCGGGGCACTAAACCTGGAGCAGTACTTC. The chain employs TRBV21-1 and TRBJ2-7; the table calls TRBD2, which could not be checked here. TRBV21-1 is deemed a pseudogene. The CDR3 totals 17 residues.

The table lists this clone with a few counts. V gene TRBV18 combines with J gene TRBJ1-2; TRBD1 aligns across 10 bases. The V gene end was trimmed by 2 bases and the J gene end by 4 bases; junction bases not matched to a gene: 4. Germline V gene data show CDR1 as KGHSH and CDR2 as LQKENI. The CDR3 runs 15 residues. The CDR3 region is CASSPDRGHGYGYTF. The CDR3, as DNA: TGTGCCAGCTCACCAGACAGGGGGCACGGCTATGGCTACACCTTC.

The V and J genes are TRBV12-3 or TRBV12-4 and TRBJ2-4; D is possibly TRBD1 (7 bases). CDR3 length: 13 amino acids. V lost 9 bases and J 1 base, leaving 10 bases between the germline ends. The CDR3 reads CASGGGAKNIQYF. The CDR3 DNA sequence: TGTGCCAGTGGAGGGGGCGCCAAAAACATTCAGTACTTC.

The chain carries TRBV4-3 and TRBJ2-1; 8 bases map to TRBD1. The CDR3 consists of 18 residues. The ends lost 1 base at V and 1 base at J; junction bases unmatched: 9. Germline V gene data show CDR1 as LGHNA and CDR2 as YSLEER. The CDR3 region has the DNA TGCGCCAGCAGCCAAGTCCTTTTAGGGACAGGTTCCTACAATGAGCAGTTCTTC. This codes for CASSQVLLGTGSYNEQFF.

In DNA form, the CDR3 reads TGCGCCAGCAGCTTGGGAGCGGGGCACGCAGATACGCAGTATTTT. It yields the protein CASSLGAGHADTQYF. This chain connects TRBV5-1 to TRBJ2-3; 7 bases are shared with TRBD2. The length of the CDR3 is 15 residues. From germline, CDR1 is SGHRS and CDR2 YFSETQ. With 0 bases clipped from V and 4 bases from J, the junction kept 5 bases outside the gene matches.

The gene calls are TRBV5-6 and TRBJ1-1; tentatively, D is TRBD1 (6 bases). Trimming cost V 4 bases and J 1 base, with 14 bases left between them. The V gene's germline CDR1 is SGHDT and CDR2 YYEEEE. This CDR3 spans 15 amino acids. Written as DNA, the CDR3 is TGTGCCAGCAGCCTCGGACAGCCAACGAACACTGAAGCTTTCTTT. Its translation is CASSLGQPTNTEAFF.

V is TRBV5-1 and J is TRBJ1-6, with a tentative D call TRBD1 (6 bases). CDR3 length: 13 amino acids. Germline-derived CDR1 and CDR2 are SGHRS and YFSETQ. The V end was cut by 8 bases, the J end by 7 bases, with 13 bases between. The CDR3 sequence: CASRDMNNSPLHF. CDR3 DNA: TGCGCCAGTCGGGACATGAACAATTCACCCCTCCACTTT.

The genes are TRBV19 and TRBJ2-2; D call uncertain. Germline V gene lookup returns CDR1 LNHDA and CDR2 SQIVND (reference sequence). The ends were cut back, 3 bases at V and 5 bases at J, with 7 bases in the middle. The CDR3 spans 13 residues. The CDR3 reads CASSITQTGELFF. The DNA for the CDR3 is TGTGCCAGTAGTATCACCCAGACCGGGGAGCTGTTTTTT.

The chain recombines TRBV7-9 with TRBJ1-5, with TRBD1 identical over 7 bases. With 5 bases clipped from V and 3 bases from J, the junction kept 4 bases outside the gene matches. CDR1 is SEHNR and CDR2 is FQNEAQ in the germline V gene (reference sequence). This CDR3 comprises 14 residues. The CDR3 bases are TGTGCCAGCAGCAAGACAGGGAACAATCAGCCCCAGCATTTT. The encoded protein is CASSKTGNNQPQHF.

The genes are TRBV2 and TRBJ2-1, with no clear D. This CDR3 region has 14 residues. V gave up 4 bases and J gave up 2 bases, with 9 bases separating them. Germline assignment: CDR1 SNHLY and CDR2 FYNNEI. DNA for the CDR3: TGTGCCAGCAGTGTGACAAAGGCCTACAATGAGCAGTTCTTC. Translating it yields CASSVTKAYNEQFF.